A selection of T cell receptor beta chains follows, all from one sample in a study of blood T cell repertoires in COVID-19. TCRdb's copy holds only in-frame clones and misses some; the assay was immunoSEQ multiplex PCR. The sample carries 130,000 to 150,000 clones, approximately 86% recorded once. The sequenced sample was peripheral blood. All receptors come from a woman in her forties or fifties with acute or convalescent COVID-19. The CDR3 runs from the conserved cysteine through the conserved F or W. The order of the fields is V gene, J gene, clone size, D gene, CDR3 DNA, CDR3 protein. The D gene is left open where the match is weak. Not every row has a clone size; where given, it reads once, few, many or a size class.

V gene: TRBV19
J gene: TRBJ2-3
clone size: once
D gene: NA
CDR3 DNA: TGTGCCAGTAGTATCCGGACAGGCACAGATACGCAGTATTTT
CDR3 protein: CASSIRTGTDTQYF

V gene: TRBV23-1
J gene: TRBJ1-2
clone size: once
D gene: TRBD1
CDR3 DNA: TGCGCCAGCAGTCTCGCCGCGGTGACAGGGACCTCGCTCTATGGCTACACCTTC
CDR3 protein: CASSLAAVTGTSLYGYTF

V gene: TRBV6-4
J gene: TRBJ1-5
clone size: once
D gene: NA
CDR3 DNA: TGTGCCAGCAGTCCACAAGGGCGGGGGTGCAATCAGCCCCAGCATTTT
CDR3 protein: CASSPQGRGCNQPQHF

V gene: TRBV29-1
J gene: TRBJ1-5
clone size: few
D gene: NA
CDR3 DNA: TGCAGCGTGTCTTCCGGGACACTTAATCAGCCCCAGCATTTT
CDR3 protein: CSVSSGTLNQPQHF

V gene: TRBV11-3
J gene: TRBJ2-2
clone size: NA
D gene: NA
CDR3 DNA: TGTGCCAGCAGCCTGATGACAGAAACCGGGGAGCTGTTTTTT
CDR3 protein: CASSLMTETGELFF

V gene: TRBV4-2
J gene: TRBJ2-1
clone size: NA
D gene: TRBD1
CDR3 DNA: TGTGCCAGCAGCCAAGCTGACAGGGACTACAATGAGCAGTTCTTC
CDR3 protein: CASSQADRDYNEQFF

V gene: TRBV6-5
J gene: TRBJ2-2
clone size: NA
D gene: TRBD1
CDR3 DNA: TGTGCCAGCAGCAGGACAGGGGGCAACACCGGGGAGCTGTTTTTT
CDR3 protein: CASSRTGGNTGELFF

V gene: TRBV29-1
J gene: TRBJ2-7
clone size: few
D gene: TRBD1
CDR3 DNA: TGCAGCGTTGGGACAGGGAGTATCTACGAGCAGTACTTC
CDR3 protein: CSVGTGSIYEQYF

V gene: TRBV24-1
J gene: TRBJ2-7
clone size: NA
D gene: TRBD1
CDR3 DNA: TGTGCCACCAGTGATACCGACAGGGCTTACGAGCAGTACTTC
CDR3 protein: CATSDTDRAYEQYF

V gene: TRBV7-3
J gene: TRBJ2-5
clone size: NA
D gene: NA
CDR3 DNA: TGTGCCAGCAGCTTAACGTTTAGTTCCAGGGAAGAGACCCAGTACTTC
CDR3 protein: CASSLTFSSREETQYF

V gene: TRBV5-6
J gene: TRBJ2-7
clone size: NA
D gene: NA
CDR3 DNA: TGTGCCAGCAGCTCCGCAGGGCGCGCGGGGGAGCAGTACTTC
CDR3 protein: CASSSAGRAGEQYF

V gene: TRBV11-2
J gene: TRBJ2-4
clone size: NA
D gene: TRBD2
CDR3 DNA: TGTGCCAGCAGCTTGACTAGCGGAGCAGCCAAAAACATTCAGTACTTC
CDR3 protein: CASSLTSGAAKNIQYF

V gene: TRBV11-3
J gene: TRBJ1-1
clone size: NA
D gene: NA
CDR3 DNA: TGTGCCAGCAGCTTGGGCAGGGCGAACACTGAAGCTTTCTTT
CDR3 protein: CASSLGRANTEAFF

V gene: TRBV24-1
J gene: TRBJ2-3
clone size: NA
D gene: NA
CDR3 DNA: TGTGCCACCAGTGATACAACAGGGTCAGATACGCAGTATTTT
CDR3 protein: CATSDTTGSDTQYF

V gene: TRBV3-1/TRBV3-2
J gene: TRBJ2-1
clone size: NA
D gene: NA
CDR3 DNA: TGTGCCAGCAGCCAAGATTATAGCTACAATGAGCAGTTCTTC
CDR3 protein: CASSQDYSYNEQFF

V gene: TRBV11-3
J gene: TRBJ2-7
clone size: NA
D gene: NA
CDR3 DNA: TGTGCCAGCAGCTCCCCTAGGGAGCAGTACTTC
CDR3 protein: CASSSPREQYF

V gene: TRBV27
J gene: TRBJ2-1
clone size: NA
D gene: TRBD1
CDR3 DNA: TGTGCCAGCAGTTTATTACCGGGACAGGTCTATGAGCAGTTCTTC
CDR3 protein: CASSLLPGQVYEQFF

V gene: TRBV6-2/TRBV6-3
J gene: TRBJ2-5
clone size: once
D gene: NA
CDR3 DNA: TGTGCCAGCAGTGACACCGTCACTGGAGAGACCCAGTACTTC
CDR3 protein: CASSDTVTGETQYF

V gene: TRBV30
J gene: TRBJ1-2
clone size: NA
D gene: TRBD1
CDR3 DNA: TGTGCCTGGAGTGTAGGGGGGACAGGGGGATATGGCTACACCTTC
CDR3 protein: CAWSVGGTGGYGYTF

V gene: TRBV6-5
J gene: TRBJ1-1
clone size: few
D gene: TRBD1
CDR3 DNA: TGTGCCAGTTACGACAGGGTTGGGAACACTGAAGCTTTCTTT
CDR3 protein: CASYDRVGNTEAFF

V gene: TRBV7-3
J gene: TRBJ2-5
clone size: NA
D gene: TRBD1
CDR3 DNA: TGTGCCAGCAGCCCGACCGGGACAGGGGGATTAGAGACCCAGTACTTC
CDR3 protein: CASSPTGTGGLETQYF

V gene: TRBV10-1
J gene: TRBJ2-7
clone size: NA
D gene: NA
CDR3 DNA: TGCGCCAGCTCCGACAGTTACTCCTACGAGCAGTACTTC
CDR3 protein: CASSDSYSYEQYF

V gene: TRBV28
J gene: TRBJ2-3
clone size: NA
D gene: NA
CDR3 DNA: TGTGCCAGCAGTTCCAAGGACTACCCGAGCACAGATACGCAGTATTTT
CDR3 protein: CASSSKDYPSTDTQYF

V gene: TRBV7-6
J gene: TRBJ2-7
clone size: NA
D gene: NA
CDR3 DNA: TGTGCCAGCAGCTTAGTCGGCAGGGGAAGGACCTACGAGCAGTACTTC
CDR3 protein: CASSLVGRGRTYEQYF

V gene: TRBV27
J gene: TRBJ2-7
clone size: NA
D gene: NA
CDR3 DNA: TGTGCCAGCAGTTCGGGGAACCGGTACGAGCAGTACTTC
CDR3 protein: CASSSGNRYEQYF

V gene: TRBV5-1
J gene: TRBJ2-3
clone size: NA
D gene: TRBD2
CDR3 DNA: TGCGCCAGCAGCTTACTAGCGGGGAGCAGTCGCACAGATACGCAGTATTTT
CDR3 protein: CASSLLAGSSRTDTQYF

V gene: TRBV9
J gene: TRBJ2-7
clone size: NA
D gene: NA
CDR3 DNA: TGTGCCAGCAGCGTAGGAGGGCACCTCTCCTACGAGCAGTACTTC
CDR3 protein: CASSVGGHLSYEQYF

V gene: TRBV7-9
J gene: TRBJ1-4
clone size: once
D gene: NA
CDR3 DNA: TGTGCCAGCAGCTTAGGCCCTCTGCGGACTAATGAAAAACTGTTTTTT
CDR3 protein: CASSLGPLRTNEKLFF

V gene: TRBV28
J gene: TRBJ1-1
clone size: NA
D gene: NA
CDR3 DNA: TGTGCCAGCAGTCCCCCGGGACTGTTCATGAACACTGAAGCTTTCTTT
CDR3 protein: CASSPPGLFMNTEAFF

V gene: TRBV4-1
J gene: TRBJ2-1
clone size: NA
D gene: NA
CDR3 DNA: TGCGCCAGCAGCCAAGATGGGGGCGATAGCCAGTTCTTC
CDR3 protein: CASSQDGGDSQFF

V gene: TRBV2
J gene: TRBJ1-1
clone size: NA
D gene: NA
CDR3 DNA: TGTGCCAGCAGACATGGGGCGGACACTGAAGCTTTCTTT
CDR3 protein: CASRHGADTEAFF

V gene: TRBV12-3/TRBV12-4
J gene: TRBJ1-1
clone size: NA
D gene: TRBD1
CDR3 DNA: TGTGCCAGCAGGTCGACAGGGGGCACTGAAGCTTTCTTT
CDR3 protein: CASRSTGGTEAFF

V gene: TRBV5-1
J gene: TRBJ2-3
clone size: NA
D gene: NA
CDR3 DNA: TGCGCCAGCAGCGGGGACTCAAGGGATACGCAGTATTTT
CDR3 protein: CASSGDSRDTQYF

V gene: TRBV24-1
J gene: TRBJ2-1
clone size: NA
D gene: TRBD2
CDR3 DNA: TGTGCCACCAGTGATGCCTCCCATCCCCGGACTAGCGGGGGTTGGGGGTATGGTGAGCAGTTCTTC
CDR3 protein: CATSDASHPRTSGGWGYGEQFF

V gene: TRBV2
J gene: TRBJ2-7
clone size: NA
D gene: TRBD1
CDR3 DNA: TGTGCCAGCATGCCGACAGGGAGAGGGTACGAGCAGTACTTC
CDR3 protein: CASMPTGRGYEQYF

V gene: TRBV30
J gene: TRBJ2-1
clone size: once
D gene: TRBD2
CDR3 DNA: TGTGCCCGAAGGACTAGCGGGAGCAATGAGCAGTTCTTC
CDR3 protein: CARRTSGSNEQFF

V gene: TRBV5-6
J gene: TRBJ1-1
clone size: NA
D gene: NA
CDR3 DNA: TGTGCCAGCAGCCTTAACAGGCTCCGAGACACTGAAGCTTTCTTT
CDR3 protein: CASSLNRLRDTEAFF

V gene: TRBV5-1
J gene: TRBJ2-6
clone size: NA
D gene: NA
CDR3 DNA: TGCGCCAGCAGCTTGAGCGGGTTGGGCTCTGGGGCCAACGTCCTGACTTTC
CDR3 protein: CASSLSGLGSGANVLTF

V gene: TRBV5-1
J gene: TRBJ2-1
clone size: NA
D gene: TRBD2
CDR3 DNA: TGCGCCAGCAGCCCCGGGGGAGGGGAGGGTGAGCAGTTCTTC
CDR3 protein: CASSPGGGEGEQFF

V gene: TRBV19
J gene: TRBJ1-3
clone size: few
D gene: TRBD1
CDR3 DNA: TGTGCCAGTAGTGTCGACAGGGGCTTAGACACCATATATTTT
CDR3 protein: CASSVDRGLDTIYF

V gene: TRBV5-1
J gene: TRBJ2-7
clone size: NA
D gene: TRBD2
CDR3 DNA: TGCGCCAGCAGCTCAGGGACTAGCGGTTCCTACGAGCAGTACTTC
CDR3 protein: CASSSGTSGSYEQYF

V gene: TRBV19
J gene: TRBJ2-7
clone size: NA
D gene: TRBD2
CDR3 DNA: TGTGCCAGTAGTCTACATAGCGGGAGCTCCTACGAGCAGTACTTC
CDR3 protein: CASSLHSGSSYEQYF

V gene: TRBV19
J gene: TRBJ2-1
clone size: NA
D gene: NA
CDR3 DNA: TGTGCCAGTAGGATCAGAGAGGGTGAGCAGTTCTTC
CDR3 protein: CASRIREGEQFF

V gene: TRBV4-2
J gene: TRBJ1-2
clone size: NA
D gene: TRBD1
CDR3 DNA: TGTGCCAGCAGCCAAGATGACAGGGGAGTCTATGGCTACACCTTC
CDR3 protein: CASSQDDRGVYGYTF

V gene: TRBV9
J gene: TRBJ2-1
clone size: NA
D gene: TRBD2
CDR3 DNA: TGTGCCAGCAGCCCGAGGGATCTACTAGCGGGGGTCTACAATGAGCAGTTCTTC
CDR3 protein: CASSPRDLLAGVYNEQFF

V gene: TRBV7-7
J gene: TRBJ2-2
clone size: few
D gene: TRBD2
CDR3 DNA: TGTGCCAGCAGCTCGCAACTAGCGGGAATAACCGGGGAGCTGTTTTTT
CDR3 protein: CASSSQLAGITGELFF

V gene: TRBV9
J gene: TRBJ2-1
clone size: NA
D gene: TRBD2
CDR3 DNA: TGTGCCAGCAGCCCACAAGCGGGGTTAGTCTACAATGAGCAGTTCTTC
CDR3 protein: CASSPQAGLVYNEQFF

V gene: TRBV4-1
J gene: TRBJ2-7
clone size: NA
D gene: TRBD1
CDR3 DNA: TGCGCCAGCAGCGACCCAAGGGACAGGGATAAGGAGCAGTACTTC
CDR3 protein: CASSDPRDRDKEQYF

V gene: TRBV6-5
J gene: TRBJ1-3
clone size: NA
D gene: NA
CDR3 DNA: TGTGCCAGCAGTTACGTTGGAGGGGCCAATGGAAACACCATATATTTT
CDR3 protein: CASSYVGGANGNTIYF

V gene: TRBV19
J gene: TRBJ2-7
clone size: NA
D gene: NA
CDR3 DNA: TGTGCCAGTAGTATGCAAGGGGACTCCTACGAGCAGTACTTC
CDR3 protein: CASSMQGDSYEQYF

V gene: TRBV5-1
J gene: TRBJ1-5
clone size: NA
D gene: TRBD1
CDR3 DNA: TGCGCCAGCAGCTGGGGACAGGGGGCCTATAGCAATCAGCCCCAGCATTTT
CDR3 protein: CASSWGQGAYSNQPQHF

V gene: TRBV20-1
J gene: TRBJ1-6
clone size: NA
D gene: NA
CDR3 DNA: TGCAGTGCTAGTGGCCGAGGGTATAATTCACCCCTCCACTTT
CDR3 protein: CSASGRGYNSPLHF

V gene: TRBV7-9
J gene: TRBJ2-2
clone size: NA
D gene: NA
CDR3 DNA: TGTGCCAGCAGTTCTACTAGGTCGGCCGGGGAGCTGTTTTTT
CDR3 protein: CASSSTRSAGELFF

V gene: TRBV2
J gene: TRBJ2-1
clone size: NA
D gene: TRBD2
CDR3 DNA: TGTGCCAGCAGTGCTAGCGGGGGCTTTTACAATGAGCAGTTCTTC
CDR3 protein: CASSASGGFYNEQFF

V gene: TRBV9
J gene: TRBJ2-7
clone size: NA
D gene: NA
CDR3 DNA: TGTGCCAGCAGCGTAGGGTTTCAGGGTGTACAGTACTTC
CDR3 protein: CASSVGFQGVQYF

V gene: TRBV29-1
J gene: TRBJ1-2
clone size: few
D gene: TRBD1
CDR3 DNA: TGCAGCTTCGGACAGGGTAATGGCTACACCTTC
CDR3 protein: CSFGQGNGYTF

V gene: TRBV29-1
J gene: TRBJ2-7
clone size: few
D gene: NA
CDR3 DNA: TGCAGCGTTAACGGGGGACACGAGCAGTACTTC
CDR3 protein: CSVNGGHEQYF